This T cell receptor (beta chain) was sequenced in a study of technical replicates of blood from a few donors. Assay used: immunoSEQ multiplex PCR; TCRdb lists only in-frame clones, some missing. The table includes more than 60,000 clones, roughly 94% detected once. V was shortened by 3 bases and J by 2 bases, with 17 bases between the two germline ends. The CDR3 contains 15 residues. Germline lookup yields CDR1 GTSNPN and CDR2 SVGIG (reference sequence). The source of this sequence is a human donor in good health. Sequenced input: T cells isolated from PBMCs. The chain employs TRBV30 and TRBJ2-7; D may be TRBD1 (6 bases). The CDR3: CAWSSNGDKAYEQYF. CDR3 coding DNA: TGTGCCTGGAGCTCAAATGGGGACAAGGCCTACGAGCAGTACTTC. The whole variable domain, remainder taken from reference TRBV30 and TRBJ2-7, is SQTIHQWPATLVQPVGSPLSLECTVEGTSNPNLYWYRQAAGRGLQLLFYSVGIGQISSEVPQNLSASRPQDRQFILSSKKLLLSDSGFYLCAWSSNGDKAYEQYFGPGTRLTVT.